The 23 T cell receptor beta chains reported below all come from one sample, sequenced in a study of T cell changes during pregnancy in multiple sclerosis. The assay was immunoSEQ multiplex PCR, and TCRdb's table has in-frame clones only and misses some. The sample records about 79,000 clones, 75% to 95% being singletons. The sample in question was CD4+ T cells from peripheral blood mononuclear cells, obtained in the second trimester of pregnancy. The origin of the receptors is a female donor with multiple sclerosis, enrolled in a pregnancy study.

The V gene is TRBV19, the J gene TRBJ2-1, with 13 positions matching TRBD2. The length of the CDR3 is 15 residues. The ends lost 6 bases at V and 9 bases at J; junction bases unmatched: 8. The V gene's germline CDR1 is LNHDA and CDR2 SQIVND (reference sequence). DNA of the CDR3: TGTGCCAGTAGCAGGACTAGCGGGAGCTTCGGTGAGCAGTTCTTC. Translation: CASSRTSGSFGEQFF. Full variable domain (missing parts from reference TRBV19 and TRBJ2-1): DGGITQSPKYLFRKEGQNVTLSCEQNLNHDAMYWYRQDPGQGLRLIYYSQIVNDFQKGDIAEGYSVSREKKESFPLTVTSAQKNPTAFYLCASSRTSGSFGEQFFGPGTRLTVL.

The V gene is TRBV9, the J gene TRBJ2-1; maybe TRBD2 (5 bases). Per the germline V gene, CDR1 is SGDLS and CDR2 is YYNGEE. The CDR3 runs 15 residues. The V end lost 0 bases, the J end lost 0 bases, and 7 bases lay between the germline ends. CDR3: CASSVAGISYNEQFF. The CDR3 DNA is TGTGCCAGCAGCGTAGCGGGAATCTCCTACAATGAGCAGTTCTTC. Complete variable domain (other parts from reference TRBV9 and TRBJ2-1): DSGVTQTPKHLITATGQRVTLRCSPRSGDLSVYWYQQSLDQGLQFLIQYYNGEERAKGNILERFSAQQFPDLHSELNLSSLELGDSALYFCASSVAGISYNEQFFGPGTRLTVL.

The rearrangement uses TRBV28 and TRBJ1-3, with a weak D call TRBD1 (6 bases). V shed 6 bases and J shed 1 base, with 10 bases lying between them. CDR3 size: 14 residues. Looked up from germline, CDR1 is MDHEN and CDR2 is SYDVKM. CDR3 in amino acids: CASSGGASGNTIYF. The CDR3 DNA reads TGTGCCAGCAGCGGGGGGGCTTCTGGAAACACCATATATTTT. The full variable domain, completed using reference TRBV28 and TRBJ1-3, is DVKVTQSSRYLVKRTGEKVFLECVQDMDHENMFWYRQDPGLGLRLIYFSYDVKMKEKGDIPEGYSVSREKKERFSLILESASTNQTSMYLCASSGGASGNTIYFGEGSWLTVV.

The chain couples TRBV10-1 to TRBJ2-3, with TRBD2 identical over 9 bases. The germline gives CDR1 WNHNN, CDR2 SYGVQD (reference sequence). V gave up 0 bases and J gave up 6 bases; unmatched junction bases: 10. The CDR3 extends over 17 amino acids. In nucleotides, the CDR3 is TGCGCCAGCAGTGAGTCGACGCGACTAGCGGCAGGGGATACGCAGTATTTT. As protein: CASSESTRLAAGDTQYF.

V and J are TRBV11-1 and TRBJ2-1, with 7 bases that match TRBD2. This CDR3 has 15 residues. V gave up 3 bases and J gave up 4 bases; unmatched junction bases: 6. Germline V gene data show CDR1 as SGHAT and CDR2 as FQDESV (reference sequence). The CDR3 bases are TGTGCCAGCAGCTTTGGGCTAGCGGCTTACAATGAGCAGTTCTTC. Its translation: CASSFGLAAYNEQFF.

The chain joins TRBV5-1 to TRBJ2-5; TRBD2 is a possible D gene (5 bases). In germline, CDR1 is SGHRS, CDR2 YFSETQ. The length of the CDR3 is 15 residues. Trimming stripped 0 bases from V and 1 base from J, with 10 bases between. The CDR3 reads CASSLAGNSQETQYF. DNA of the CDR3: TGCGCCAGCAGCTTGGCCGGGAACTCCCAAGAGACCCAGTACTTC.

CDR3 nucleotides: TGCGCCAGCAGCTTGGGAGGGACTAGCGGGGGAGAGCAGTTCTTC. Its translation: CASSLGGTSGGEQFF. This sequence joins TRBV5-1 and TRBJ2-1, with 14 bases fitting TRBD2. CDR1 and CDR2 from the germline V gene are SGHRS and YFSETQ. Trimming removed 0 bases from V and 10 bases from J; junction bases left unmatched: 3. The CDR3 has 15 amino acids.

This rearrangement joins TRBV4-1 to TRBJ2-5, with D perhaps TRBD1 (5 bases). The V end was cut by 4 bases, the J end by 2 bases, with 17 bases between. This CDR3 comprises 16 residues. CDR1 is MGHRA, CDR2 YSYEKL, per germline. The CDR3 DNA is TGCGCCAGCAGCCTAAGTCCTCGCAGGGAACAAGAGACCCAGTACTTC. Translated: CASSLSPRREQETQYF.

The rearrangement joins TRBV7-8 to TRBJ2-7; D might be TRBD2 (6 bases). This CDR3 comprises 14 residues. Per the germline V gene, CDR1 is SGHVS and CDR2 is FQNEAQ. Trimming removed 4 bases from V and 7 bases from J, with 17 bases in between. The DNA for the CDR3 is TGTGCCAGCAGCTCTCGACTAGAGTCGAGGGAGCAGTACTTC. It codes for CASSSRLESREQYF.

The chain joins TRBV5-1 to TRBJ1-1, with TRBD1 as a possible D gene (6 bases). Germline lookup yields CDR1 SGHRS and CDR2 YFSETQ. The CDR3 is 14 residues long. V dropped 4 bases and J dropped 0 bases, with 10 bases sitting between them. The CDR3, as DNA: TGCGCCAGCAGCACGGGACAAGTGAACACTGAAGCTTTCTTT. It codes for CASSTGQVNTEAFF.

This clone was observed once. The gene calls are TRBV27 and TRBJ1-1; tentative D call: TRBD1 (5 bases). Between the trimmed V and J ends, which lost 6 bases and 0 bases, there was a span of 17 bases. The CDR3 runs to 16 residues. The germline V gene has CDR1 MNHEY and CDR2 SMNVEV (reference sequence). CDR3 coding DNA: TGTGCCAGCAGGTCTACAGGCCAGCGCATGAACACTGAAGCTTTCTTT. Its protein product is CASRSTGQRMNTEAFF.

J is TRBJ2-7 and V is TRBV5-6; 10 nucleotides align to TRBD2. The CDR3 is made up of 14 amino acids. From germline, CDR1 is SGHDT and CDR2 YYEEEE. V gave up 5 bases and J gave up 2 bases; unmatched junction bases: 4. CDR3 in amino acids: CASRKAGGAYEQYF. CDR3 in DNA: TGTGCCAGCAGGAAAGCGGGAGGGGCCTACGAGCAGTACTTC.

The rearrangement links TRBV6-7 to TRBJ2-7; 10 bases align to TRBD1. TRBV6-7 is noted as an ORF with a role that remains uncertain. The length of the CDR3 is 14 residues. V was clipped by 10 bases and J by 4 bases; unmatched bases: 10. CDR3 DNA: TGTGCCAATATCCGGGACAGGGGATCTTACGAGCAGTACTTC. Its protein product is CANIRDRGSYEQYF.

The CDR3, as DNA: TGCGCCAGCAGCACTTGGACAGGGAACGTTTGGCAAGAGACCCAGTACTTC. Protein product: CASSTWTGNVWQETQYF. V usage is TRBV5-1 and J usage is TRBJ2-5; 8 bases map to TRBD1. With 4 bases clipped from V and 2 bases from J, the junction kept 13 bases outside the gene matches. The CDR3 is 17 amino acids. CDR1 SGHRS and CDR2 YFSETQ come from the germline V gene.

With respect to this clone: A read error may account for a junction end that differs from germline. This chain connects TRBV7-7 to TRBJ2-1, with 7 bases that match TRBD1. Germline V gene data show CDR1 as SSHAT and CDR2 as FNYEAQ (reference sequence). The CDR3 runs to 13 residues. The CDR3 loop is CASSLAGGNEQFF. The CDR3 region has the DNA TGTGCTAGCAGCTTAGCAGGGGGCAATGAGCAGTTCTTC.

J is TRBJ1-4 and V is TRBV28, with D perhaps TRBD1 (6 bases). The ends were cut back, 6 bases at V and 6 bases at J, with 14 bases in the middle. The CDR3 consists of 14 residues. The V gene's germline CDR1 is MDHEN and CDR2 SYDVKM. CDR3 in DNA: TGTGCCAGCAGGAACAGGGTAGTTTATGAAAAACTGTTTTTT. Its translation is CASRNRVVYEKLFF.

This clone occurred once. CDR3 region: CASSPASGRDSPLHF. As DNA, the CDR3 is TGTGCCAGCAGCCCAGCGTCAGGGAGGGATTCACCCCTCCACTTT. The chain is built from TRBV5-6 and TRBJ1-6; maybe TRBD1 (5 bases). Germline lookup yields CDR1 SGHDT and CDR2 YYEEEE. CDR3 size: 15 residues. Trimming took 4 bases from V and 8 from J, leaving 16 bases between them.

The chain joins TRBV9 to TRBJ1-1; no clear D. Germline CDR1 is SGDLS and CDR2 is YYNGEE. The CDR3 runs 13 residues. Trimming cost V 2 bases and J 1 base, with 6 bases left between them. The CDR3 nucleotides are TGTGCCAGCAGCGTCGAGGGGAACACTGAAGCTTTCTTT. Its translation: CASSVEGNTEAFF.

The chain combines TRBV7-6 with TRBJ2-2; weak D call: TRBD2 (7 bases). Trimming cost V 1 base and J 5 bases, with 14 bases left between them. CDR1 is SGHVS and CDR2 is FNYEAQ in the germline V gene. The CDR3 is 16 residues long. The CDR3 DNA follows: TGTGCCAGCAGCTTAGGAGGCGGGGGCGGAACCGGGGAGCTGTTTTTT. Translated: CASSLGGGGGTGELFF. Drawing the rest from reference TRBV7-6 and TRBJ2-2, the complete variable domain is GAGVSQSPRYKVTKRGQDVALRCDPISGHVSLYWYRQALGQGPEFLTYFNYEAQQDKSGLPNDRFSAERPEGSISTLTIQRTEQRDSAMYRCASSLGGGGGTGELFFGEGSRLTVL.

The CDR3 protein is CASSSGLAGGLTSTDTQYF. The CDR3 bases are TGCGCCAGCAGCTCGGGACTAGCGGGGGGCTTAACTAGCACAGATACGCAGTATTTT. The V call is TRBV5-1, the J call TRBJ2-3, with 15 bases identical to TRBD2. Germline V CDR1 and CDR2: SGHRS, YFSETQ. The CDR3 totals 19 residues. Losses at the gene ends were 3 bases for V and 0 bases for J; bases not matched to a gene: 8.

This sequence joins TRBV2 and TRBJ1-2, with TRBD1 matching over 8 bases. Germline lookup yields CDR1 SNHLY and CDR2 FYNNEI. CDR3 length: 18 amino acids. V lost 6 bases, J lost 0 bases, and 15 bases stayed unmatched. The CDR3 is CASRRTGSPELANYGYTF. CDR3 nucleotide sequence: TGTGCCAGCAGGAGGACAGGGTCGCCAGAATTAGCTAACTATGGCTACACCTTC.

The chain carries TRBV6-1 and TRBJ1-2, with no clear D. CDR3 length equals 12 residues. The germline V and J ends were trimmed by 8 bases and 1 base, with 8 bases remaining between them. Germline V gene sequence: CDR1 MNHNS, CDR2 SASEGT. For the CDR3, the DNA is TGTGCCAGCTTTAGTTTTAACTATGGCTACACCTTC. Amino acids: CASFSFNYGYTF.

The chain employs TRBV6-5 and TRBJ1-1; no clear D. This CDR3 is 11 amino acids long. In germline, CDR1 is MNHEY, CDR2 SVGAGI. Trimming took off 5 bases at V and 8 bases at J, with 9 bases between the two ends. The CDR3 sequence is CASSTAREAFF. The CDR3 DNA is TGTGCCAGCAGTACTGCACGAGAAGCTTTCTTT.